This T cell receptor beta chain was retrieved from a study of identical twins. A single record per CDR3 protein comes from TCRdb applying MiXCR to the 5' RACE reads. Of 470,000 or so distinct CDR3 sequences in the sample, about 24% were seen once. The same sample was also used in a study of T cells expressing NK-cell markers.

The sequenced material came from CD4+ T cells sorted from blood. The TCR originated in a woman under 30 in good health.

The CDR3 protein is CASSGSGQGRYEQYF. The DNA for the CDR3 is TGTGCCAGCAGTGGTAGCGGACAGGGGAGATACGAGCAGTACTTC. This chain uses TRBV9 with TRBJ2-7; 9 bases match TRBD1. The CDR3 has 15 amino acids. Germline lookup yields CDR1 SGDLS and CDR2 YYNGEE. Trimming removed 5 bases from V and 4 bases from J; junction bases left unmatched: 10.